This TCR beta chain emerged from a study of T cells expressing NK-cell markers. Whole-study context: One of eight sequenced donors was HCMV-seronegative; the other seven were seropositive. Study conclusions and caveats: A few donors' CD3+CD56-NKG2C+ cells were dominated by the same clonotypes. NKG2C+ dominant clonotypes from roughly 6 donors made up about 1.0-8% of CD8+ T cells.

Germline assignment: CDR1 MNHEY and CDR2 SVGEGT. The length of the CDR3 is 16 residues. On this clonotype: Its antigen is unknown.

Production of TCR beta cDNA relied on 5'RACE template switching with UMIs. For each CDR3 protein, TCRdb gives one entry from its re-call of the 5' RACE reads, without DNA. This sample carries some 120,000 distinct CDR3 sequences, with about a fifth going to the ten biggest clones. The chain recombines TRBV6-2 or TRBV6-3 with TRBJ2-1; TCRdb calls TRBD1, which cannot be checked without DNA. Sequencing was done on a sample of blood T cells: a sorted CD56 or NKG2C T cell subset, CD4+ or CD8+ T cells, or bulk PBMC T cells (not recorded which). The clonotype was recovered from a woman aged 18-70 years in good health. This chain's CDR3 is CASTSGVGGRGTEQFF.